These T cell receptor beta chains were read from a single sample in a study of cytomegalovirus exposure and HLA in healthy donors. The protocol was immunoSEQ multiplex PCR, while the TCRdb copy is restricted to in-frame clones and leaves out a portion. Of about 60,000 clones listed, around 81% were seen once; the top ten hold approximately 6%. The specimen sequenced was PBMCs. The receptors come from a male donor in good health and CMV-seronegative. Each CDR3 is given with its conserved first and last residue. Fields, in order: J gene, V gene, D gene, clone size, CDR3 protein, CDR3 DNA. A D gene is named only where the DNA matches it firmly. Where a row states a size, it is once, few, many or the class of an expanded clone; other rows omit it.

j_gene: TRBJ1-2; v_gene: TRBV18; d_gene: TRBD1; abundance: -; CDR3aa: CASSRDRTLVWGYTF; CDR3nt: TGTGCCAGCTCACGGGACAGAACCTTAGTTTGGGGCTACACCTTC
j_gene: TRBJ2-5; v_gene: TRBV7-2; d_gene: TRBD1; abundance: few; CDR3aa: CASSLRGRETQYF; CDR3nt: TGTGCCAGCAGCTTAAGGGGGCGCGAGACCCAGTACTTC
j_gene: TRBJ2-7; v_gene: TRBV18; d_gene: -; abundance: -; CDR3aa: CASSPGRQAVHEQYF; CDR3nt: TGTGCCAGCTCACCCGGCAGGCAGGCTGTCCACGAGCAGTACTTC
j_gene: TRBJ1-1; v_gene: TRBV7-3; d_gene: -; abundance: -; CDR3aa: CASSPQGGTVNTEAFF; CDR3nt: TGTGCCAGCAGCCCTCAGGGCGGGACCGTAAACACTGAAGCTTTCTTT
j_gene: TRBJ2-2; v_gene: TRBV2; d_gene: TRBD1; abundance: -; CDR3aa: CASKSTGVGELFF; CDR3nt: TGTGCCAGTAAATCTACAGGGGTCGGGGAGCTGTTTTTT
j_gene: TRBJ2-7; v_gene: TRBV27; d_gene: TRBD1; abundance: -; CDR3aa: CASSSAGGNFYEQYF; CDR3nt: TGTGCCAGCAGTTCAGCAGGGGGAAACTTCTACGAGCAGTACTTC
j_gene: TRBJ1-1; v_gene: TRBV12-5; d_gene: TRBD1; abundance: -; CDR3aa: CASGDRAVTEAFF; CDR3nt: TGTGCTAGTGGGGACAGGGCAGTCACTGAAGCTTTCTTT
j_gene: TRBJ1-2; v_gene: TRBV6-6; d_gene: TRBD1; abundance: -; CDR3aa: CASSYSEWTGPGYTF; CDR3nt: TGTGCCAGCAGTTACTCGGAATGGACAGGGCCTGGCTACACCTTC
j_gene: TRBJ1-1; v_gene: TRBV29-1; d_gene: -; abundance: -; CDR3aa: CSVVNRATEAFF; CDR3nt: TGCAGCGTTGTTAACAGGGCCACTGAAGCTTTCTTT
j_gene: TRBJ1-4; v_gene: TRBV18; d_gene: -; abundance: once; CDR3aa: CASSPRASNEKLFF; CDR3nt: TGTGCCAGCTCACCACGGGCAAGTAATGAAAAACTGTTTTTT
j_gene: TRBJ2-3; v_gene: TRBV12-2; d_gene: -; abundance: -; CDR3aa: CASRLAPGLARPTSSTDTQYF; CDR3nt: TGTGCAAGTCGCTTAGCGCCGGGACTAGCGCGGCCAACCTCTAGCACAGATACGCAGTATTTT
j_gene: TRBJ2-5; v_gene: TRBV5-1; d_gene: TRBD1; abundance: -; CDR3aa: CASSLWGTVQETQYF; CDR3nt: TGCGCCAGCAGCTTGTGGGGGACAGTACAAGAGACCCAGTACTTC
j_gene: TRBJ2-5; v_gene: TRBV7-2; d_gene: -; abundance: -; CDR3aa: CASSLALRQETQYF; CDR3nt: TGTGCCAGCAGCTTAGCCCTACGACAAGAGACCCAGTACTTC
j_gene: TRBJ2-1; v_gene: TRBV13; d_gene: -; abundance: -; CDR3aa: CASSHGLVHNEQFF; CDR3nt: TGTGCCAGCAGCCACGGACTTGTTCACAATGAGCAGTTCTTC
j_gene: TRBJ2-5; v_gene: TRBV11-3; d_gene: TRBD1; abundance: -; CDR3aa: CASSLGGAGGTQETQYF; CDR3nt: TGTGCCAGCAGCTTAGGAGGGGCAGGGGGCACCCAAGAGACCCAGTACTTC
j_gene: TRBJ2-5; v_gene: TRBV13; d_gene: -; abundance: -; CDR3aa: CASSSEGLGTFQETQYF; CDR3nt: TGTGCCAGCAGCTCAGAGGGGTTGGGGACTTTCCAAGAGACCCAGTACTTC
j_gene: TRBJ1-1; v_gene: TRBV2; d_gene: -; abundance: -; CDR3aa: CASRGDLNTEAFF; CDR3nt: TGTGCCAGCAGAGGGGACTTGAACACTGAAGCTTTCTTT
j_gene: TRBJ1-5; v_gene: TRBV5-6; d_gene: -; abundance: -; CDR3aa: CASSKTVGQPQHF; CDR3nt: TGTGCCAGCAGCAAGACAGTGGGTCAGCCCCAGCATTTT
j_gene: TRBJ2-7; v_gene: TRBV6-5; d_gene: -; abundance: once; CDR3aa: CASSYRGSASYEQYF; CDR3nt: TGTGCCAGCAGTTACCGGGGTTCGGCTAGCTACGAGCAGTACTTC
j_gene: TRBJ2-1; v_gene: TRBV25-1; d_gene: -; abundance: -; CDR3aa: CASSEAGPYNEQFF; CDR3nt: TGTGCCAGCAGTGAGGCAGGGCCCTACAATGAGCAGTTCTTC
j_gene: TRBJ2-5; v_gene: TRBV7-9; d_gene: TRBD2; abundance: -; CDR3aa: CASSSRLGLAGEETQYF; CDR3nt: TGTGCCAGCAGCTCCCGTTTGGGACTAGCGGGGGAAGAGACCCAGTACTTC
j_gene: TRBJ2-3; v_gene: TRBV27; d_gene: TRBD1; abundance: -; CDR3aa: CASSPQGVQRDTQYF; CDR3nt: TGTGCCAGCAGCCCTCAGGGGGTTCAGCGGGATACGCAGTATTTT
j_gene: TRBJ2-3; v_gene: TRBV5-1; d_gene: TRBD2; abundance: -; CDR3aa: CASSAKTSGGTDTQYF; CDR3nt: TGCGCCAGCAGCGCTAAAACTAGCGGGGGGACAGATACGCAGTATTTT
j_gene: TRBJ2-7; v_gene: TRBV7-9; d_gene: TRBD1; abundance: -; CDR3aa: CASSLALGQGSYEQYF; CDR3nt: TGTGCCAGCAGCTTAGCCCTCGGACAGGGCTCCTACGAGCAGTACTTC
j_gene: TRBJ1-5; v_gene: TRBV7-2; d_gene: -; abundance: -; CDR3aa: CASSLGESNQPQHF; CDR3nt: TGTGCCAGCAGCTTAGGGGAGAGCAATCAGCCCCAGCATTTT
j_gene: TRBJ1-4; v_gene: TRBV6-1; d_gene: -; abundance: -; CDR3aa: CATEGEKLFF; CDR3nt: TGTGCCACGGAGGGTGAAAAACTGTTTTTT
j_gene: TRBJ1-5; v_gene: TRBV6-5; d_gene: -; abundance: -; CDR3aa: CASSSLQNNQPQHF; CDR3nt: TGTGCCAGCAGTTCCTTGCAGAACAATCAGCCCCAGCATTTT
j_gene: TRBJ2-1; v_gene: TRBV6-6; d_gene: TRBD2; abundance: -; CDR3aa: CASTRSGDSYNEQFF; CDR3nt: TGTGCCAGCACCCGTAGCGGGGACTCCTACAATGAGCAGTTCTTC
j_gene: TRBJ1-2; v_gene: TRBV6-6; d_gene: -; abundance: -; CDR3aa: CASSSHSDSKGYTF; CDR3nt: TGTGCCAGCAGTTCCCACTCCGACAGTAAGGGCTACACCTTC
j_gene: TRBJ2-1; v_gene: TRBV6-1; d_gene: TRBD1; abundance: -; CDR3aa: CASSGDSSEQFF; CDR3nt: TGTGCCAGCAGTGGGGACAGCTCAGAGCAGTTCTTC
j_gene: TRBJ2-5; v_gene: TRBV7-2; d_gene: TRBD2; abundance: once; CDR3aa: CASSRGVLAGGITKETQYF; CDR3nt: TGTGCCAGCAGCAGGGGGGTACTAGCGGGGGGTATCACAAAAGAGACCCAGTACTTC
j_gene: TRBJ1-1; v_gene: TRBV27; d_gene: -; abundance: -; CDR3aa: CASSLGVNLGGEAFF; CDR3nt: TGTGCCAGCAGTTTAGGTGTCAATCTGGGGGGTGAAGCTTTCTTT
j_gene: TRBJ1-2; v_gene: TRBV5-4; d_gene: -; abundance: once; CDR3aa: CASSAGQPAYGYTF; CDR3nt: TGTGCCAGCAGCGCCGGACAGCCCGCCTATGGCTACACCTTC
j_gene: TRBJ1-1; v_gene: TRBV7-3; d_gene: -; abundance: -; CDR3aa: CASSLTGGEWVTEAFF; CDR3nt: TGTGCCAGCAGCTTAACAGGGGGGGAGTGGGTCACTGAAGCTTTCTTT
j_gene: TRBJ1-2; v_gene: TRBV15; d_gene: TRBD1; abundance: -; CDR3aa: CATSRDRGESGYTF; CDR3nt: TGTGCCACCAGCAGGGACAGGGGGGAAAGTGGCTACACCTTC
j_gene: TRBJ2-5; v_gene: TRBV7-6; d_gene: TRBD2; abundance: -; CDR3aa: CASSAGLAGYQETQYF; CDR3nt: TGTGCCAGCAGCGCGGGACTAGCCGGGTACCAAGAGACCCAGTACTTC
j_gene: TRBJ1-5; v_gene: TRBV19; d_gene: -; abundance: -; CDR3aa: CASRTEGVNSPQHF; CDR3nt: TGTGCCAGTAGAACCGAAGGGGTTAACAGTCCCCAGCATTTT
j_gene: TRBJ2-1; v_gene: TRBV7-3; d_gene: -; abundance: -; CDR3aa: CASSLLGGASSYNEQFF; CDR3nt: TGTGCCAGCAGTCTCCTAGGTGGGGCGAGCTCCTACAATGAGCAGTTCTTC
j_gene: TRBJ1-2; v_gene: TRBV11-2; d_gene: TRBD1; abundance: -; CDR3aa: CASSLKGTGFGYGYTF; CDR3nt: TGTGCCAGCAGCTTAAAGGGGACAGGTTTTGGCTATGGCTACACCTTC
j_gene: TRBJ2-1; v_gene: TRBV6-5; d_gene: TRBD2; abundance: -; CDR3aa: CASIQRGEHEQFF; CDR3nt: TGTGCCAGCATCCAGCGGGGGGAGCATGAGCAGTTCTTC
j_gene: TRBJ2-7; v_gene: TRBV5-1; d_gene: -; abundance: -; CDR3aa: CASSSTGATYEQYF; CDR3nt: TGCGCCAGCAGCTCGACAGGCGCTACCTACGAGCAGTACTTC
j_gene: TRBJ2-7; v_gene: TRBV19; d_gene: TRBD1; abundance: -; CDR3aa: CASSIQGALNEQYF; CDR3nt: TGTGCCAGTAGTATCCAGGGGGCGTTAAACGAGCAGTACTTC
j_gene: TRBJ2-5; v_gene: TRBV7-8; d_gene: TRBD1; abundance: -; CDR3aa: CASSLQGSETQYF; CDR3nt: TGTGCCAGCAGCCTACAGGGGTCGGAGACCCAGTACTTC
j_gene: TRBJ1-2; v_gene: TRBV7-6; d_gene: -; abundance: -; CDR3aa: CASSSGPADGYTF; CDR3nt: TGTGCCAGCAGCAGCGGCCCAGCGGATGGCTACACCTTC
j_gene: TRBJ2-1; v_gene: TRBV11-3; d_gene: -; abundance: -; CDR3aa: CASSLESGAYNEQFF; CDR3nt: TGTGCCAGCAGCTTAGAGTCAGGGGCCTACAATGAGCAGTTCTTC
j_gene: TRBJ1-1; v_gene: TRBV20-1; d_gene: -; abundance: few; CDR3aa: CSALRSGSAFF; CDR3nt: TGCAGTGCTCTGCGTTCAGGATCAGCTTTCTTT
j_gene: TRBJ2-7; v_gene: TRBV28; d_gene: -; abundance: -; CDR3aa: CATQSSSYEQYF; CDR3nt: TGTGCCACGCAATCGAGCTCCTACGAGCAGTACTTC
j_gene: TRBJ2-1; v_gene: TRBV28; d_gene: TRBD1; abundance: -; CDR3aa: CASSLGTGGDEQFF; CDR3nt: TGTGCCAGCAGTTTAGGAACAGGGGGCGATGAGCAGTTCTTC